Below are 32 T cell receptor beta chains sequenced from a single sample in a study of control samples from healthy donors and cancer patients. Clones were sequenced by immunoSEQ multiplex PCR, and TCRdb holds only the in-frame ones, with some missing. The table has under 85,000 clones, about 79% seen once. The sample was PBMCs. These receptors all come from a man in his sixties with head and neck cancer.

This chain links TRBV7-9 with TRBJ2-1; either TRBD1 or TRBD2 may supply D (5 bases each). This CDR3 spans 14 amino acids. Trimming stripped 1 base from V and 10 bases from J, with 14 bases between. Looked up from germline, CDR1 is SEHNR and CDR2 is FQNEAQ (reference sequence). Written as DNA, the CDR3 is TGTGCCAGCAGCTTAGTCGTACTAGGGACGGAGCAGTTCTTC. It encodes CASSLVVLGTEQFF.

The chain uses TRBV6-5 and TRBJ1-1; D may be TRBD1 (5 bases). V was pared by 6 bases and J by 1 base, with 9 bases between. Germline V gene data show CDR1 as MNHEY and CDR2 as SVGAGI. The CDR3 sequence is 13 residues long. DNA for the CDR3: TGTGCCAGCAGGTGGGGGGAGAACACTGAAGCTTTCTTT. Protein: CASRWGENTEAFF.

The chain employs TRBV11-1 and TRBJ2-7; the D call may be TRBD1 or TRBD2 (5 bases each). The CDR3 spans 14 residues. V was pared by 5 bases and J by 3 bases, with 14 bases between. Germline V lookup: CDR1 SGHAT, CDR2 FQDESV (reference sequence). The CDR3 loop reads CASSGTVGYYEQYF. CDR3 coding DNA: TGTGCCAGCAGCGGGACCGTTGGCTACTACGAGCAGTACTTC.

The CDR3 loop is CASTRTGGNQPQHF. CDR3 bases: TGTGCCAGCACCCGGACAGGGGGCAATCAGCCCCAGCATTTT. The chain uses TRBV27 and TRBJ1-5; 9 bases match TRBD1. In germline, CDR1 is MNHEY, CDR2 SMNVEV (reference sequence). This CDR3 is 14 amino acids long. V was clipped by 7 bases and J by 2 bases; unmatched bases: 3.

This clone was counted a single time. The genes are TRBV19 and TRBJ1-2; possible D gene TRBD1, 5 bases. The CDR3 runs to 15 residues. From germline, CDR1 is LNHDA and CDR2 SQIVND (reference sequence). V lost 6 bases and J lost 5, with 19 bases in between. The CDR3 region is CASRLPGRRGYGYTF. CDR3 DNA: TGTGCCAGTAGGCTCCCGGGAAGAAGGGGATATGGCTACACCTTC.

The chain employs TRBV10-3 and TRBJ1-1, with D possibly being TRBD1 (6 bases). The V end was cut by 11 bases, the J end by 2 bases, with 15 bases between. Per the germline V gene, CDR1 is ENHRY and CDR2 is SYGVKD. This CDR3 has 13 residues. CDR3 bases: TGTGCCGTACTACAGGGTCCCAACACTGAAGCTTTCTTT. Translated, it gives CAVLQGPNTEAFF.

V and J are TRBV3-1 (or the pseudogene TRBV3-2) and TRBJ1-2, with unresolved D. The CDR3 runs to 15 residues. V dropped 0 bases and J dropped 8 bases, with 16 bases sitting between them. Germline assignment: CDR1 LGHDT and CDR2 YNNKEL (reference sequence). CDR3 loop: CASSQDAILGVGYTF. Here the CDR3 DNA reads TGTGCCAGCAGCCAAGATGCCATATTAGGTGTAGGCTACACCTTC.

This clone was counted once. The rearrangement uses TRBV5-4 and TRBJ2-5; no clear D. This CDR3 has 12 amino acids. The V gene lost 4 bases and the J gene lost 7 bases, with 11 bases spanning the gap. Germline V gene sequence: CDR1 SGHNT, CDR2 YYREEE (reference sequence). The CDR3 sequence is CASSRSGSTQYF. The CDR3 DNA is TGTGCCAGCAGCCGTTCGGGCTCGACCCAGTACTTC.

This clone was seen a few times. The V gene is TRBV11-2, the J gene TRBJ2-4; possibly TRBD2 for D (6 bases). CDR1 SGHAT and CDR2 FQNNGV come from the germline V gene. CDR3 length: 13 residues. Trimming left V 5 bases short and J 7 bases short, with 12 bases between. The CDR3 spells CASSPGLRNIQYF. The CDR3 nucleotides are TGTGCCAGCAGCCCGGGACTCAGGAACATTCAGTACTTC.

This chain connects TRBV6-5 to TRBJ2-2; 7 nucleotides match TRBD2. The CDR3 has 15 amino acids. The J segment lost 6 bases and the V segment lost 5 bases, leaving 9 bases of the junction unmatched. Germline V gene sequence: CDR1 MNHEY, CDR2 SVGAGI. This chain's CDR3 is CASSPRTRFAGELFF. DNA of the CDR3: TGTGCCAGCAGTCCCCGGACTAGGTTCGCCGGGGAGCTGTTTTTT.

This clone was detected once. This chain joins TRBV7-2 and TRBJ1-5, with a possible D match to TRBD1 (6 bases). The V gene's germline CDR1 is SGHTA and CDR2 FQGNSA. CDR3 length: 17 amino acids. V was pared by 1 base and J by 3 bases, with 16 bases between. CDR3: CASSLVGGAGPNQPQHF. CDR3 DNA sequence: TGTGCCAGCAGCTTAGTAGGGGGGGCGGGACCCAATCAGCCCCAGCATTTT.

V gene TRBV7-9 combines with J gene TRBJ2-5; 10 bases map to TRBD1. The trim removed 5 bases at V and 5 bases at J, leaving 5 bases unmatched. The CDR3 is 14 residues long. From germline, CDR1 is SEHNR and CDR2 FQNEAQ (reference sequence). This CDR3 is CASSPTGGFETQYF. The DNA of the CDR3 is TGTGCCAGCAGCCCGACAGGGGGCTTTGAGACCCAGTACTTC.

The gene calls are TRBV27 and TRBJ2-3, with 9 bases matching TRBD1. CDR3 size: 16 residues. Trimming cost V 2 bases and J 4 bases; bases outside gene matches: 7. Germline loops: CDR1 MNHEY, CDR2 SMNVEV (reference sequence). CDR3 in amino acids: CASSLNRGRFPDTQYF. The CDR3 DNA follows: TGTGCCAGCAGTTTAAACAGGGGGCGCTTTCCAGATACGCAGTATTTT.

V usage is TRBV6-5 and J usage is TRBJ1-1, with TRBD1 as a possible D gene (5 bases). Trimming took off 4 bases at V and 6 bases at J, with 12 bases between the two ends. The CDR3 length is 13 residues. Looked up from germline, CDR1 is MNHEY and CDR2 is SVGAGI. The CDR3 sequence: CASSSIGTAEAFF. DNA for the CDR3: TGTGCCAGCAGTTCGATTGGGACCGCTGAAGCTTTCTTT.

The chain combines TRBV5-1 with TRBJ2-1, with 9 bases lining up with TRBD2. Germline V gene sequence: CDR1 SGHRS, CDR2 YFSETQ. V dropped 9 bases and J dropped 9; count of bases not matched to a gene: 13. The CDR3 is 14 residues long. CDR3 sequence reads: CATSGGRARGEQFF. CDR3 in DNA: TGCGCCACCTCTGGCGGGAGGGCCCGAGGTGAGCAGTTCTTC.

This rearrangement joins TRBV18 to TRBJ2-7; the D gene is possibly TRBD2 (5 bases). Trimming removed 4 bases from V and 6 bases from J, with 10 bases in between. CDR1 is KGHSH and CDR2 is LQKENI in the germline V gene. The CDR3 has 12 amino acids. CDR3 in amino acids: CASSQIGGEQYF. CDR3 DNA: TGTGCCAGCTCACAAATTGGAGGCGAGCAGTACTTC.

This clone occurred once. The chain links TRBV19 to TRBJ2-5; D might be TRBD2 (5 bases). Germline V lookup: CDR1 LNHDA, CDR2 SQIVND (reference sequence). Trimming cost V 5 bases and J 5 bases, with 9 bases left between them. The CDR3 has 12 amino acids. The CDR3 DNA reads TGTGCCAGTAGTGAGCGGACGGAGACCCAGTACTTC. Translating it yields CASSERTETQYF.

The V gene is TRBV2, the J gene TRBJ2-1; D gene uncertain. Germline assignment: CDR1 SNHLY and CDR2 FYNNEI. The length of the CDR3 is 12 residues. Trimming left V 7 bases short and J 4 bases short, with 8 bases between. CDR3 protein: CASIVRYNEQFF. The CDR3 DNA reads as TGTGCCAGCATAGTACGATACAATGAGCAGTTCTTC. The variable domain in full, completed from reference TRBV2 and TRBJ2-1, reads EPEVTQTPSHQVTQMGQEVILRCVPISNHLYFYWYRQILGQKVEFLVSFYNNEISEKSEIFDDQFSVERPDGSNFTLKIRSTKLEDSAMYFCASIVRYNEQFFGPGTRLTVL.

CDR3 coding DNA: TGTGCCAGCGCTCTCGCGGGAGGGCTTTCCTACAATGAGCAGTTCTTC. Its translation: CASALAGGLSYNEQFF. The chain has TRBV28 and TRBJ2-1; 9 nucleotides agree with TRBD2. The V segment lost 8 bases and the J segment 1 base; nucleotides outside the gene matches: 9. The CDR3 loop spans 16 amino acids. CDR1 is MDHEN and CDR2 is SYDVKM in the germline V gene.

The chain has TRBV11-2 and TRBJ2-5; 7 nucleotides agree with TRBD1. The germline gives CDR1 SGHAT, CDR2 FQNNGV. The CDR3 sequence is 14 residues long. The V gene end was trimmed by 1 base and the J gene end by 3 bases; junction bases not matched to a gene: 2. CDR3 bases: TGTGCCAGCAGCTTAGTGGGGACAGAAGAGACCCAGTACTTC. Translated: CASSLVGTEETQYF.

The rearrangement joins TRBV4-1 to TRBJ2-1, with 14 bases identical to TRBD2. The J segment lost 5 bases and the V segment lost 1 base, leaving 10 bases of the junction unmatched. CDR1 and CDR2 from the germline V gene are MGHRA and YSYEKL. CDR3 length: 19 amino acids. The CDR3 DNA reads TGCGCCAGCAGCCAAGGGGGGACTAGCGGGAGAAGATACAACAATGAGCAGTTCTTC. Translation: CASSQGGTSGRRYNNEQFF.

CDR3 DNA sequence: TGTGCCAGCAGTTACTCTCGCGGATCCTACGAGCAGTACTTC. Its translation is CASSYSRGSYEQYF. The chain employs TRBV6-5 and TRBJ2-7; D remains ambiguous. Germline V lookup: CDR1 MNHEY, CDR2 SVGAGI. V gave up 0 bases and J gave up 1 base, with 7 bases separating them. The CDR3 loop spans 14 amino acids.

As DNA, the CDR3 is TGTGCCAGTAGTGCTTACGGGACAGGGGATATGAATGAGCAGTTCTTC. Its translation is CASSAYGTGDMNEQFF. This chain connects TRBV19 to TRBJ2-1, with 10 bases aligning to TRBD1. The CDR3 is 16 residues long. The trim removed 5 bases at V and 7 bases at J, leaving 11 bases unmatched. Germline V gives CDR1 LNHDA, CDR2 SQIVND (reference sequence).

V and J are TRBV2 and TRBJ2-2; the match to TRBD2 covers 11 bases. J was trimmed by 6 bases and V by 6 bases; bases with no gene match: 15. CDR1 is SNHLY and CDR2 is FYNNEI in the germline V gene. The CDR3 loop spans 18 amino acids. The DNA for the CDR3 is TGTGCCAGCAGCAAACCGGGACTAGCGGTCCGGGGGCCCGGGGAGCTGTTTTTT. This codes for CASSKPGLAVRGPGELFF.

The rearrangement uses TRBV28 and TRBJ1-3, with D unclear. The CDR3 totals 16 residues. The germline gives CDR1 MDHEN, CDR2 SYDVKM. Trimming removed 4 bases from V and 0 bases from J, with 13 bases in between. CDR3 region: CASSSSGGLSGNTIYF. CDR3 in DNA: TGTGCCAGCAGTTCGTCGGGAGGACTCTCTGGAAACACCATATATTTT.

Only a few counts were recorded for this clone. The V and J genes are TRBV7-9 and TRBJ1-4; a weak D match, TRBD1 (5 bases). Trimming took 5 bases from V and 8 from J, leaving 15 bases between them. This CDR3 is built from 14 residues. Germline values: CDR1 SEHNR, CDR2 FQNEAQ (reference sequence). CDR3 nucleotide sequence: TGTGCCAGCAGCCCCCGTTGGGGCAACGAAAAACTGTTTTTT. As protein: CASSPRWGNEKLFF.

J is TRBJ1-5 and V is TRBV18; D gene ambiguous. V dropped 0 bases and J dropped 2 bases, with 11 bases sitting between them. The CDR3 length is 16 residues. Germline V gene data show CDR1 as KGHSH and CDR2 as LQKENI. This CDR3 is CASSPPNRMGNQPQHF. For the CDR3, the DNA is TGTGCCAGCTCACCACCGAACCGGATGGGCAATCAGCCCCAGCATTTT.

V and J are TRBV27 and TRBJ2-7, with D possibly TRBD2 on 6 matching bases. The CDR3 length is 13 residues. Germline CDR1 and CDR2: MNHEY and SMNVEV (reference sequence). Trimming pared 5 bases from V and 7 bases from J, leaving 15 bases between. The CDR3 is CASSPRTGVEQYF. In nucleotides, the CDR3 is TGTGCCAGCAGTCCCCGGACGGGGGTGGAGCAGTACTTC.

The V and J genes are TRBV11-3 and TRBJ2-2, with 8 bases aligning to TRBD1. Trimming at V came to 2 bases and at J to 1 base, leaving 3 bases not matched to a gene. Germline CDR1 is SGHNT and CDR2 is YENEEA. The CDR3 length is 16 residues. This CDR3 reads CASSLFGTGNTGELFF. For the CDR3, the DNA is TGTGCCAGCAGCTTATTTGGGACAGGGAACACCGGGGAGCTGTTTTTT. Full variable domain (remainder filled in from reference TRBV11-3 and TRBJ2-2): EAGVVQSPRYKIIEKKQPVAFWCNPISGHNTLYWYLQNLGQGPELLIRYENEEAVDDSQLPKDRFSAERLKGVDSTLKIQPAELGDSAVYLCASSLFGTGNTGELFFGEGSRLTVL.

The chain couples TRBV6-5 to TRBJ2-7, with D possibly being TRBD2 (7 bases). Germline CDR1 reads MNHEY; CDR2 reads SVGAGI. Trimming cost V 11 bases and J 6 bases, with 20 bases left between them. There are 13 residues in the CDR3. Here the CDR3 reads CALGGDIPFEQYF. Written as DNA, the CDR3 is TGTGCCTTAGGGGGGGATATCCCATTCGAGCAGTACTTC.

The sample holds one count of this clone. This chain uses TRBV27 with TRBJ1-2; 7 nucleotides align to TRBD1. Looked up from germline, CDR1 is MNHEY and CDR2 is SMNVEV (reference sequence). J gave up 5 bases and V 5 bases, and 8 bases lay outside the gene matches. The CDR3 runs to 14 residues. The CDR3 is CASSPDRVGYGYTF. In DNA, the CDR3 is TGTGCCAGCAGTCCCGACAGGGTCGGGTATGGCTACACCTTC.

The genes are TRBV10-2 and TRBJ1-4, with 7 bases that match TRBD1. From germline, CDR1 is WSHSY and CDR2 SAAADI. This CDR3 is built from 15 residues. Trimming at V came to 5 bases and at J to 7 bases, leaving 10 bases not matched to a gene. The CDR3 region has the DNA TGCGCCAGCAGTCTACAAGGGACAGTCGGTGAAAAACTGTTTTTT. Its translation is CASSLQGTVGEKLFF.